This T cell receptor (beta chain) was documented in a study of OX40 agonist ivuxolimab in advanced cancers. Only in-frame clones appear in the TCRdb table, and some are missing; sequencing was by immunoSEQ multiplex PCR. In the table there are about 76,000 clones, around four fifths of which are singletons. V shed 1 base and J 3 bases; nucleotides not matched to a gene: 6. The CDR3 runs to 17 residues. Germline CDR1 is SGHTA and CDR2 is FQGNSA. The sequence was obtained from an adult with an advanced solid tumor such as melanoma, head and neck, liver or kidney cancer. The specimen was CD4+ or CD8+ T cells sorted from blood, collected in a trial of the OX40 agonist ivuxolimab. The chain carries TRBV7-2 and TRBJ2-1, with TRBD2 matching over 10 bases. CDR3: CASSLGTSGAIYNEQFF. The CDR3 nucleotides are TGTGCCAGCAGCTTAGGAACTAGCGGGGCCATCTACAATGAGCAGTTCTTC.